This T cell receptor (beta chain) was retrieved from a study of PD-L1 blockade in urothelial cancer. Study details: Analyzed time points were 3 weeks (second dose) and 6 weeks after therapy began. Median blood clonality was around 0.08, with 75,000 to 100,000 unique TCRs.

Measured with immunoSEQ multiplex PCR; TCRdb has only the in-frame clones, and not every one. The table includes 66,000 or so clones, about nine tenths detected once. In germline, CDR1 is SNHLY, CDR2 FYNNEI. Trimming removed 8 bases at V and 6 bases at J, with 18 bases between. This CDR3 spans 14 amino acids. Worth noting for this clone: What it binds is unknown.

This sample's time point: peripheral blood 6 weeks after treatment start. Study results and caveats: When measured at 3 weeks, tumor-associated blood clones expanded more in durable-benefit patients.

The chain carries TRBV2 and TRBJ2-3, with D possibly being TRBD2 (6 bases). This TCR was sampled from a man in his fifties or sixties with urothelial cancer. The material was PBMCs, obtained around atezolizumab (anti-PD-L1) treatment. As DNA, the CDR3 is TGTGCCAGCTCCCAGGGTGGGGGGAAGGATACGCAGTATTTT. Translating gives CASSQGGGKDTQYF.